This T cell receptor (beta chain) was profiled in a study of blood T cell repertoires in COVID-19. Original analysis: Counts of nucleated cells, estimated from reference gene primer amplification, were obtained. Method: immunoSEQ multiplex PCR; TCRdb's copy keeps in-frame clones and lacks some. The V and J calls and clone size are taken from that table; D and trimming were inferred from the DNA. Among about 170,000 clones listed, roughly 91% were seen once. Germline CDR1 SGHNT, CDR2 YENEEA. The CDR3 covers 16 residues. Unmatched junction bases numbered 11, after V lost 5 bases and J lost 8 bases. The sequence was obtained from a man younger than 30 with COVID-19, enrolled during active disease. Sequencing input: peripheral blood. This rearrangement joins TRBV11-3 to TRBJ2-3; 12 bases map to TRBD1. The CDR3 nucleotides are TGTGCCAGCAGCCATACCGGGACAGGGGGCGAGGGTACGCAGTATTTT. Encoded protein: CASSHTGTGGEGTQYF. The entire variable domain, with the rest obtained from reference TRBV11-3 and TRBJ2-3, is as follows: EAGVVQSPRYKIIEKKQPVAFWCNPISGHNTLYWYLQNLGQGPELLIRYENEEAVDDSQLPKDRFSAERLKGVDSTLKIQPAELGDSAVYLCASSHTGTGGEGTQYFGPGTRLTVL.